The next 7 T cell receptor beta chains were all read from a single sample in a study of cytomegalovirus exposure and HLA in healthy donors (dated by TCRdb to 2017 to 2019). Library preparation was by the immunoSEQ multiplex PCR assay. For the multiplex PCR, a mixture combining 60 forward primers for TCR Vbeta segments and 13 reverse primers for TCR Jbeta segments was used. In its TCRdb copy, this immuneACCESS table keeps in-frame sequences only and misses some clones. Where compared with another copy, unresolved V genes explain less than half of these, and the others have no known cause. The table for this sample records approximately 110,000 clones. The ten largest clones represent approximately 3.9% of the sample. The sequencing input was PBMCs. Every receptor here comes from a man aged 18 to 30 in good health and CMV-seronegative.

CDR3 sequence: CASSLRGRGAGVSYEQYF. CDR3 nucleotides: TGTGCCAGCAGTTTAAGGGGCAGGGGGGCAGGGGTGTCCTACGAGCAGTACTTC. The chain has TRBV27 and TRBJ2-7; TRBD1 might be the D (7 bases). Germline values: CDR1 MNHEY, CDR2 SMNVEV (reference sequence). Trimming pared 2 bases from V and 1 base from J, leaving 21 bases between. The CDR3 loop spans 18 amino acids.

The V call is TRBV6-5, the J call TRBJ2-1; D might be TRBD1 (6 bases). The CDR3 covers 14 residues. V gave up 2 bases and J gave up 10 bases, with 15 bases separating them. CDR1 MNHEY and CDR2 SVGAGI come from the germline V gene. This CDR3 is CASSYGTSAGEQFF. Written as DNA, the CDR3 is TGTGCCAGCAGTTACGGGACATCGGCCGGCGAGCAGTTCTTC.

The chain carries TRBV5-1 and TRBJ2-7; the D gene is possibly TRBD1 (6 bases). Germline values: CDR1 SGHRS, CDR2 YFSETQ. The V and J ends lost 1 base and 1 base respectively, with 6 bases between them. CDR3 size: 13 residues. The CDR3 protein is CASSLTGSYEQYF. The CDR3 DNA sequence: TGCGCCAGCAGCTTGACAGGGTCCTACGAGCAGTACTTC.

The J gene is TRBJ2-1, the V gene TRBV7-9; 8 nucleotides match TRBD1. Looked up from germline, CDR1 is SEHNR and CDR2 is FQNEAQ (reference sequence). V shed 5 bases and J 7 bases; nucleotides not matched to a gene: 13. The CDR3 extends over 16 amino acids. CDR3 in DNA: TGTGCCAGCAGCCCTGTGACAGGGGTCAGGCTGAATGAGCAGTTCTTC. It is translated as CASSPVTGVRLNEQFF.

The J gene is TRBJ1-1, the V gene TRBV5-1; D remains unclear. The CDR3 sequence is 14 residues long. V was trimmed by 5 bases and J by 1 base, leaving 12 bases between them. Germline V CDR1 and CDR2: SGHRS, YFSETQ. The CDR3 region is CASRFDTSNTEAFF. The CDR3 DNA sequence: TGCGCCAGCAGGTTTGACACCTCGAACACTGAAGCTTTCTTT.

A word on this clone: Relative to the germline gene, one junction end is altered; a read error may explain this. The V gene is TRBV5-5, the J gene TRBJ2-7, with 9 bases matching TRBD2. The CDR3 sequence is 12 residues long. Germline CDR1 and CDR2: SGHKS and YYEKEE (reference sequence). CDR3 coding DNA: TGTGCCAGCAGCTTGGTAGCGGGAGATACGGACTTC. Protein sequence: CASSLVAGDTDF.

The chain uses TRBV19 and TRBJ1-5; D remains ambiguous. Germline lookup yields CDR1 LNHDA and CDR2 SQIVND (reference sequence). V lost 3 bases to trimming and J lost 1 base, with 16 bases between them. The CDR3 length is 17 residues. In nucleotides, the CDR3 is TGTGCCAGTAGTATCGGGAGGGAGGGAGCGAGCAATCAGCCCCAGCATTTT. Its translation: CASSIGREGASNQPQHF. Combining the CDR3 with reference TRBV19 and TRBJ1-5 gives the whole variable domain DGGITQSPKYLFRKEGQNVTLSCEQNLNHDAMYWYRQDPGQGLRLIYYSQIVNDFQKGDIAEGYSVSREKKESFPLTVTSAQKNPTAFYLCASSIGREGASNQPQHFGDGTRLSIL.